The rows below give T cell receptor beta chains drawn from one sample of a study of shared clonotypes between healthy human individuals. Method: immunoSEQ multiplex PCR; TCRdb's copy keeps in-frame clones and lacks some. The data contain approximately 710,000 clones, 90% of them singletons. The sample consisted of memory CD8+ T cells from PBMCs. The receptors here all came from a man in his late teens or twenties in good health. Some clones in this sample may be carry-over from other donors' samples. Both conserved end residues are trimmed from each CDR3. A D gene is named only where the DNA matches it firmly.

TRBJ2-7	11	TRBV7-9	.	ASSLGASYEQY
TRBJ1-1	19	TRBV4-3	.	ASSQEASDSGRGYGPTEAF
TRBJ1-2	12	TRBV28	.	ASSSGQPRVGYT
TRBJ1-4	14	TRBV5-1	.	ASSDGLAGAVEKLF
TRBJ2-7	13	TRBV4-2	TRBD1	ASSHKQGATYEQY
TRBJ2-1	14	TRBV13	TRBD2	ASSLVGGRSYNEQF
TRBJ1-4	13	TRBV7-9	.	ASSLDGTTNEKLF
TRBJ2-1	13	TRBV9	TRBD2	ASSVGGTSLIEQF
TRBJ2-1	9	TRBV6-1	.	ASSELSNGF
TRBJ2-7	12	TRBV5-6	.	ASSWAAVPYEQY
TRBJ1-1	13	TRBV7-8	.	ASSYPAGADTEAF
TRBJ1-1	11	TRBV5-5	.	ATKEGPNTEAF
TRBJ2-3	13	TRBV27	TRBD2	ASVESGRAGDTQY